This T cell receptor beta chain is from a study of blood T cell repertoires in COVID-19. Study-wide context: From the United States, Italy and Spain came samples of acute and convalescent COVID-19.

In the original workflow: Amplification with reference gene primers provided the estimates of nucleated cell counts. Produced via immunoSEQ multiplex PCR; TCRdb's table is partial and in-frame only. V, J and clone size are those of that table, while D and trimming were read from the DNA. The sample comprises fewer than 200,000 clones, 70% to 90% of which are singletons, and around 4.8% rests with the top ten. The study drew participants aged 18 to 89 years from approximately 23 US areas. V was clipped by 3 bases and J by 8 bases, with 14 bases between them. The CDR3 sequence is 15 residues long. Germline V gives CDR1 MNHNY, CDR2 SVGAGI (reference sequence).

Sequences were obtained from PBMCs or T cells enriched from blood (not recorded which). This TCR came from a woman in her 50s who had recovered from COVID-19. V gene TRBV6-6 combines with J gene TRBJ1-6; tentative D call: TRBD1 (5 bases). Here the CDR3 reads CASSYWSTGDSPLHF. CDR3 DNA sequence: TGTGCCAGCAGTTATTGGTCCACGGGGGATTCACCCCTCCACTTT.